This T cell receptor beta chain is drawn from a study of T-cell memory formation after mild COVID-19. Using constant-segment primers, 5'RACE produced TCR alpha and TCR beta cDNA libraries carrying sample barcodes and UMIs. MiXCR was run by TCRdb on the 5' RACE reads, yielding one entry per CDR3 protein. The table has more than 110,000 distinct CDR3 sequences, less than 25% seen once. This CDR3 has 13 amino acids. Trimming cost V 3 bases and J 6 bases; bases outside gene matches: 7. Per the germline V gene, CDR1 is DFQATT and CDR2 is SNEGSKA (reference sequence). Sequencing was performed on PBMCs or a T cell subset sorted from them (not recorded which). The source is an adult woman who had mild COVID-19 (a few samples of this study predate the infection). Cell type and time point are not known. The V call is TRBV20-1, the J call TRBJ2-7, with 8 nucleotides matching TRBD2. This CDR3 is CSASPLAAREQYF. CDR3 DNA: TGCAGTGCTAGTCCACTAGCGGCCCGCGAGCAGTACTTC.